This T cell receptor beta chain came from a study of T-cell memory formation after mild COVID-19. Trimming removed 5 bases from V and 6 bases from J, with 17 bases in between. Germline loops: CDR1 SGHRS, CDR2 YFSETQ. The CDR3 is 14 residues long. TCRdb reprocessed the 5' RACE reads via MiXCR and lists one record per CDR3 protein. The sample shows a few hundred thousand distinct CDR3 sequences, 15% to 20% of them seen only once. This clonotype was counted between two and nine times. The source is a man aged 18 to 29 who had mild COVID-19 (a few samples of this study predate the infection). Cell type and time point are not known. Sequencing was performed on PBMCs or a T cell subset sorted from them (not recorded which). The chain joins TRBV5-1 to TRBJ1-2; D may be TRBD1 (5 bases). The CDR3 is CASRGTVTSNGYTF. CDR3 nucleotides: TGCGCCAGCAGGGGGACGGTCACCTCTAATGGCTACACCTTC.